This entry lists 27 T cell receptor beta chains sequenced from one sample in a study of control samples from healthy donors and cancer patients. The repertoire was sequenced with immunoSEQ multiplex PCR; TCRdb's copy has only in-frame clones and lacks some. Of 100,000 to 150,000 clones in the sample, roughly 92% were seen once. Sequenced material: blood. The origin of the receptors is a man between 18 and 29 years old in good health.

The J gene is TRBJ2-1, the V gene TRBV11-2; 9 bases are shared with TRBD2. The CDR3 runs 14 residues. With V trimmed by 3 bases and J by 6 bases, 3 bases remained unmatched. CDR1 is SGHAT and CDR2 is FQNNGV in the germline V gene. The CDR3 DNA reads as TGTGCCAGCAGCTTCGCGGGGGGGTTCAATGAGCAGTTCTTC. Translating gives CASSFAGGFNEQFF.

The chain employs TRBV6-6 and TRBJ1-1; the match to TRBD1 covers 11 bases. V lost 6 bases and J lost 8; bases outside the gene matches: 11. The germline V gene encodes CDR1 MNHNY and CDR2 SVGAGI (reference sequence). The CDR3 is 15 residues long. CDR3 in DNA: TGTGCCAGCAGAAAATCGGACAGGGGGCAAGGGGAAGCTTTCTTT. Translated: CASRKSDRGQGEAFF.

V and J are TRBV9 and TRBJ2-2; D not resolved. V lost 4 bases, J lost 2 bases, and 15 bases lay in between. Germline CDR1 is SGDLS and CDR2 is YYNGEE. The CDR3 loop spans 16 amino acids. The CDR3: CASSQHVLSNTGELFF. Written as DNA, the CDR3 is TGTGCCAGCAGCCAACACGTCCTCTCTAACACCGGGGAGCTGTTTTTT.

The chain has TRBV4-1 and TRBJ1-6; D perhaps matches TRBD1 (5 bases). The CDR3 has 15 residues. Per germline, CDR1 MGHRA and CDR2 YSYEKL. V shed 0 bases and J shed 7 bases, with 10 bases lying between them. The CDR3 nucleotides read TGCGCCAGCAGCCAAGACCCGGGGGGGAATTCACCCCTCCACTTT. It is translated as CASSQDPGGNSPLHF.

With respect to this clone: This specimen includes other DNA sequences encoding the same CDR3. The CDR3, as DNA: TGTGCCAGCAGCTTAGGGACAGGGGGCGGCTACACCTTC. It codes for CASSLGTGGGYTF. V is TRBV7-2 and J is TRBJ1-2; 11 bases are a match to TRBD1. Germline CDR1 SGHTA, CDR2 FQGNSA. The CDR3 runs to 13 residues. The V segment lost 1 base and the J segment 8 bases; nucleotides outside the gene matches: 0.

V usage is TRBV19 and J usage is TRBJ2-7, with D unclear. The CDR3 has 14 amino acids. Germline CDR1 and CDR2: LNHDA and SQIVND (reference sequence). V dropped 5 bases and J dropped 0 bases, with 11 bases sitting between them. Here the CDR3 reads CASSLSASSYEQYF. Written as DNA, the CDR3 is TGTGCCAGTAGTTTGTCGGCGAGCTCCTACGAGCAGTACTTC.

The V and J genes are TRBV10-3 and TRBJ2-1; 11 nucleotides align to TRBD2. CDR3 length: 20 amino acids. With 5 bases clipped from V and 10 bases from J, the junction kept 25 bases outside the gene matches. CDR1 is ENHRY and CDR2 is SYGVKD in the germline V gene. In nucleotides, the CDR3 is TGTGCCATCAGTACCTCCCTTGGGCCAGGGGGCGGTCTAGCGGGAGGCGAGCAGTTCTTC. Encoded protein: CAISTSLGPGGGLAGGEQFF.

The gene calls are TRBV5-5 and TRBJ1-3; D is unclear. The CDR3 runs 17 residues. With 0 bases removed from V and 4 bases from J, the gap between germline ends came to 17 bases. Germline V gene data show CDR1 as SGHKS and CDR2 as YYEKEE (reference sequence). CDR3 residues: CASSLGFGGTFGNTIYF. The DNA for the CDR3 is TGTGCCAGCAGCTTGGGGTTTGGAGGAACTTTCGGAAACACCATATATTTT.

V usage is TRBV6-5 and J usage is TRBJ2-2; D is uncertain. Trimming pared 7 bases from V and 4 bases from J, leaving 13 bases between. In germline, CDR1 is MNHEY, CDR2 SVGAGI. The CDR3 is 14 amino acids. The CDR3 region has the DNA TGTGCCAGCACCAACAGTTTCGGCACCGGGGAGCTGTTTTTT. It is translated as CASTNSFGTGELFF.

In this sample, this clone turned up once. The chain links TRBV18 to TRBJ1-1; D is perhaps TRBD1 (5 bases). Germline CDR1 and CDR2: KGHSH and LQKENI. CDR3 size: 13 residues. V was shortened by 2 bases and J by 3 bases, with 7 bases between the two germline ends. CDR3 in DNA: TGTGCCAGCTCACCAAGCAGGGACACTGAAGCTTTCTTT. This codes for CASSPSRDTEAFF.

The J gene is TRBJ2-7, the V gene TRBV7-9; 9 bases are a match to TRBD2. V shed 2 bases, J shed 4 bases, and the junction held 3 bases outside the gene matches. CDR1 is SEHNR, CDR2 FQNEAQ, per germline (reference sequence). The CDR3 runs to 14 residues. The CDR3 reads CASSLSAGGYEQYF. Written as DNA, the CDR3 is TGTGCCAGCAGCTTATCAGCGGGGGGTTACGAGCAGTACTTC.

Here the CDR3 reads CASSLRGVETQYF. CDR3 bases: TGTGCCAGCAGCTTGCGGGGGGTAGAGACCCAGTACTTC. The chain carries TRBV5-4 and TRBJ2-5; 7 positions agree with TRBD2. V was pared by 1 base and J by 4 bases, with 1 base of the junction left unmatched. The CDR3 has 13 residues. Germline CDR1 is SGHNT and CDR2 is YYREEE (reference sequence). The variable domain in full, completed from reference TRBV5-4 and TRBJ2-5, reads ETGVTQSPTHLIKTRGQQVTLRCSSQSGHNTVSWYQQALGQGPQFIFQYYREEENGRGNFPPRFSGLQFPNYSSELNVNALELDDSALYLCASSLRGVETQYFGPGTRLLVL.

Here the CDR3 reads CASSSLQGAAIGELFF. The DNA for the CDR3 is TGTGCCAGCAGCTCGTTACAGGGGGCGGCTATCGGGGAGCTGTTTTTT. The chain employs TRBV7-6 and TRBJ2-2, with TRBD1 identical over 9 bases. Germline CDR1 reads SGHVS; CDR2 reads FNYEAQ. Trimming took 4 bases from V and 7 from J; bases not matched to a gene: 10. The CDR3 has 16 amino acids.

The chain uses TRBV30 and TRBJ1-3, with D hard to call. Between the trimmed V and J ends, which lost 3 bases and 0 bases, there was a span of 9 bases. CDR1 is GTSNPN, CDR2 SVGIG, per germline (reference sequence). The CDR3 is made up of 14 amino acids. The CDR3 DNA reads TGTGCCTGGAGGGAGGGCACCTCTGGAAACACCATATATTTT. It is translated as CAWREGTSGNTIYF.

A single count supports this clone. V usage is TRBV11-2 and J usage is TRBJ1-5; TRBD1 might be the D (5 bases). This CDR3 comprises 15 residues. V lost 5 bases to trimming and J lost 2 bases, with 13 bases between them. The V gene's germline CDR1 is SGHAT and CDR2 FQNNGV. CDR3 coding DNA: TGTGCCAGCAGCCAGGGTTGGTCAGGCAATCAGCCCCAGCATTTT. This gives the protein CASSQGWSGNQPQHF.

The chain joins TRBV11-2 to TRBJ1-2, with D possibly TRBD1 on 5 matching bases. V was pared by 5 bases and J by 2 bases, with 9 bases between. The CDR3 loop spans 13 amino acids. Germline values: CDR1 SGHAT, CDR2 FQNNGV. The chain's CDR3 is CASSRGDNYGYTF. DNA of the CDR3: TGTGCCAGCAGCCGTGGGGACAACTATGGCTACACCTTC.

The chain recombines TRBV7-9 with TRBJ2-3, with 7 positions matching TRBD1. This CDR3 is built from 15 residues. The trim removed 5 bases at V and 1 base at J, leaving 6 bases unmatched. Germline loops: CDR1 SEHNR, CDR2 FQNEAQ (reference sequence). The CDR3 sequence: CASSPRGSGTDTQYF. The CDR3 DNA follows: TGTGCCAGCAGCCCCAGGGGGTCCGGCACAGATACGCAGTATTTT.

V usage is TRBV10-3 and J usage is TRBJ1-1; 11 nucleotides agree with TRBD1. Losses at the gene ends were 3 bases for V and 2 bases for J; bases not matched to a gene: 5. Looked up from germline, CDR1 is ENHRY and CDR2 is SYGVKD. This CDR3 is built from 16 residues. CDR3: CAISDSGQGGNTEAFF. The CDR3 nucleotides are TGTGCCATCAGTGATTCGGGACAGGGGGGAAACACTGAAGCTTTCTTT.

The chain recombines TRBV6-6 with TRBJ1-3, with 9 nucleotides matching TRBD1. Trimming took 6 bases from V and 4 from J; bases not matched to a gene: 7. Germline V gene sequence: CDR1 MNHNY, CDR2 SVGAGI (reference sequence). The CDR3 is made up of 15 amino acids. CDR3 region: CASRPGQGKGNTIYF. CDR3 coding DNA: TGTGCCAGCAGGCCTGGACAGGGGAAGGGAAACACCATATATTTT.

The chain couples TRBV6-5 to TRBJ1-1; a weak D match, TRBD1 (5 bases). V shed 7 bases and J shed 8 bases, with 17 bases lying between them. The CDR3 is 13 amino acids. Germline V gene lookup returns CDR1 MNHEY and CDR2 SVGAGI. CDR3: CASTRSDSAEAFF. The CDR3 DNA reads as TGTGCCAGCACCCGGTCCGACAGCGCGGAAGCTTTCTTT.

This rearrangement joins TRBV9 to TRBJ2-7; 11 bases fit TRBD1. Germline CDR1 reads SGDLS; CDR2 reads YYNGEE. Unmatched junction bases numbered 8, after V lost 3 bases and J lost 6 bases. This CDR3 has 15 residues. This chain's CDR3 is CASSALGQGVGEQYF. CDR3 sequence (DNA): TGTGCCAGCAGCGCCCTGGGACAGGGGGTGGGCGAGCAGTACTTC.

V gene TRBV30 combines with J gene TRBJ1-5; D remains ambiguous. Per the germline V gene, CDR1 is GTSNPN and CDR2 is SVGIG (reference sequence). The CDR3 covers 14 residues. Trimming removed 0 bases from V and 1 base from J, with 7 bases in between. In DNA form, the CDR3 reads TGTGCCTGGAGTGTGGGGATAAGCAATCAGCCCCAGCATTTT. Translated, it gives CAWSVGISNQPQHF.

The rearrangement uses TRBV19 and TRBJ1-5; 9 bases are a match to TRBD1. Per germline, CDR1 LNHDA and CDR2 SQIVND (reference sequence). The CDR3 consists of 15 residues. The junction had 5 bases not matched to a gene; V was cut back by 4 bases and J by 4 bases. CDR3 sequence: CASSTGTGRNQPQHF. The CDR3, as DNA: TGTGCCAGTAGTACGGGGACAGGGAGGAATCAGCCCCAGCATTTT.

This rearrangement joins TRBV7-2 to TRBJ2-7; the match to TRBD1 covers 7 bases. The germline CDR1 and CDR2 sequences are SGHTA and FQGNSA. The CDR3 spans 13 residues. Trimming removed 3 bases from V and 6 bases from J; junction bases left unmatched: 5. The CDR3 sequence is CASSFVQGVEQYF. The CDR3 DNA reads as TGTGCCAGCAGCTTTGTTCAGGGGGTCGAGCAGTACTTC.

This clone appeared once. This chain connects TRBV24-1 to TRBJ2-5; 9 bases map to TRBD2. V lost 9 bases and J lost 3; bases outside the gene matches: 4. The CDR3 has 13 residues. Germline CDR1 reads KGHDR; CDR2 reads SFDVKD. The CDR3 nucleotides are TGTGCCACCCTGCCTAGCGGGGAAGAGACCCAGTACTTC. Translated: CATLPSGEETQYF.

This chain uses TRBV5-5 with TRBJ1-2, with TRBD1 matching over 11 bases. The junction had 5 bases not matched to a gene; V was cut back by 3 bases and J by 7 bases. The CDR3 consists of 14 residues. Germline CDR1 reads SGHKS; CDR2 reads YYEKEE (reference sequence). As DNA, the CDR3 is TGTGCCAGCAGCTGGGACAGGGGGTCGGGTGGCTACACCTTC. This gives the protein CASSWDRGSGGYTF.

The chain couples TRBV3-1 (or the pseudogene TRBV3-2) to TRBJ1-3; tentative D call: TRBD1 (5 bases). Germline assignment: CDR1 LGHDT and CDR2 YNNKEL (reference sequence). The CDR3 contains 15 residues. Between the trimmed V and J ends, which lost 4 bases and 0 bases, there was a span of 10 bases. The CDR3 nucleotides are TGTGCCAGCAGCCTGGGACCGGGCTCTGGAAACACCATATATTTT. As protein: CASSLGPGSGNTIYF.